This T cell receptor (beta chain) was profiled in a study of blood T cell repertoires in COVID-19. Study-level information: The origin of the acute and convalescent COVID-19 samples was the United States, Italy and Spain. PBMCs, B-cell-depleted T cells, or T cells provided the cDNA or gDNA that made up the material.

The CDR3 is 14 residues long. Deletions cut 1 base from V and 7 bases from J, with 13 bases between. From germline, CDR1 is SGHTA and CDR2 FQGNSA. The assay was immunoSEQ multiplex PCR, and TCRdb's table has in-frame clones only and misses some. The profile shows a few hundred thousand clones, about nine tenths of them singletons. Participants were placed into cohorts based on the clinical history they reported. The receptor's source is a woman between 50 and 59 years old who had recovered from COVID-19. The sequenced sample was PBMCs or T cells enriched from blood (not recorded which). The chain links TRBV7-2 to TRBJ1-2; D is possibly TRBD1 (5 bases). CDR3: CASSLGGRVSGYTF. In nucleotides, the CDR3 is TGTGCCAGCAGCTTAGGGGGCAGGGTGTCTGGCTACACCTTC.